Listed below are T cell receptor beta chains from one sample, sequenced in a study of circulating CD8 cells and anti-PD-1 response in melanoma. TCRdb called the reads again in MiXCR, with one record for every CDR3 protein. The table includes over 150 distinct CDR3 sequences, more than 15% detected once. The sample consisted of CD8+ T cells from PBMCs, taken at baseline or after one month of anti-PD-1 therapy (not recorded which). Receptor source: a human donor with melanoma. CDR3s include the opening cysteine and the closing phenylalanine or tryptophan. Fields, in order: clone size, J gene, D gene, V gene, CDR3 DNA, CDR3 protein. The D gene is left open where the match is weak. Size tells how often a clone was seen (once, few, many) or the class of an expanded clone, and some rows leave it out.

clone size: .; J gene: TRBJ1-4; D gene: .; V gene: TRBV2; CDR3 DNA: TGTGCCAGCAGCGCCGGGGGCGATAATGAAAAACTGTTTTTT; CDR3 protein: CASSAGGDNEKLFF
clone size: medium-sized; J gene: TRBJ2-2; D gene: .; V gene: TRBV6-4; CDR3 DNA: TGTGCCAGCGGTGACGGGACAAACACCGGGGAGCTGTTTTTT; CDR3 protein: CASGDGTNTGELFF
clone size: medium-sized; J gene: TRBJ2-1; D gene: TRBD2; V gene: TRBV6-2/TRBV6-3; CDR3 DNA: TGTGCCAGCAGTAGCGGGAGCTCCTACAATGAGCAGTTCTTC; CDR3 protein: CASSSGSSYNEQFF
clone size: .; J gene: TRBJ2-7; D gene: TRBD1; V gene: TRBV28; CDR3 DNA: TGTGCCAGCAGCTGGACAGGGATCGGCGACGAGCAGTACTTC; CDR3 protein: CASSWTGIGDEQYF
clone size: medium-sized; J gene: TRBJ2-1; D gene: .; V gene: TRBV5-1; CDR3 DNA: TGCGCCAGCAGCTTTACCACGGGTCCCTCCTACAATGAGCAGTTCTTC; CDR3 protein: CASSFTTGPSYNEQFF
clone size: medium-sized; J gene: TRBJ2-7; D gene: .; V gene: TRBV27; CDR3 DNA: TGTGCCAGCAGTTTATCGCCCGGTATCTACGAGCAGTACTTC; CDR3 protein: CASSLSPGIYEQYF
clone size: medium-sized; J gene: TRBJ1-5; D gene: TRBD1; V gene: TRBV5-8; CDR3 DNA: TGTGCCAGCAGTATACAGGGGTATAGCAATCAGCCCCAGCATTTT; CDR3 protein: CASSIQGYSNQPQHF
clone size: medium-sized; J gene: TRBJ2-1; D gene: .; V gene: TRBV5-4; CDR3 DNA: TGTGCCAGCAGCCCTGGGGGCCGGGACAATGAGCAGTTCTTC; CDR3 protein: CASSPGGRDNEQFF
clone size: medium-sized; J gene: TRBJ2-2; D gene: TRBD2; V gene: TRBV20-1; CDR3 DNA: TGCAGTGCTAGAGATCCGGCTAGCGGAGACACCGGGGAGCTGTTTTTT; CDR3 protein: CSARDPASGDTGELFF
clone size: .; J gene: TRBJ2-1; D gene: .; V gene: TRBV28; CDR3 DNA: TGTGCCAGCAGTTTCCGGGAGCAGTTCTTC; CDR3 protein: CASSFREQFF
clone size: .; J gene: TRBJ2-3; D gene: .; V gene: TRBV25-1; CDR3 DNA: TGTGCCAGCAGACCGATTACAAATTGGGCTAGCACAGATACGCAGTATTTT; CDR3 protein: CASRPITNWASTDTQYF
clone size: medium-sized; J gene: TRBJ2-7; D gene: TRBD1; V gene: TRBV28; CDR3 DNA: TGTGCCAGCAGTCGGAGCTGGGACAGGGCTGGCGAGCAGTACTTC; CDR3 protein: CASSRSWDRAGEQYF
clone size: large; J gene: TRBJ2-7; D gene: TRBD2; V gene: TRBV28; CDR3 DNA: TGTGCCAGCAGTTCCCCAAACCCCGCAGCGGGAGGGCCGGGCGAGCAGTACTTC; CDR3 protein: CASSSPNPAAGGPGEQYF
clone size: medium-sized; J gene: TRBJ1-2; D gene: TRBD1; V gene: TRBV20-1; CDR3 DNA: TGCAGTGGATGGGACAGGGACTATGGCTACACCTTC; CDR3 protein: CSGWDRDYGYTF
clone size: large; J gene: TRBJ2-3; D gene: .; V gene: TRBV4-1; CDR3 DNA: TGCGCCAGCAGCCAAGATCGTGGCAGGGGAAAAAGGGATACGCAGTATTTT; CDR3 protein: CASSQDRGRGKRDTQYF
clone size: .; J gene: TRBJ2-3; D gene: TRBD2; V gene: TRBV20-1; CDR3 DNA: TGCAGTGCTAGCCCCGGACTAGCGGACACAGATACGCAGTATTTT; CDR3 protein: CSASPGLADTDTQYF
clone size: medium-sized; J gene: TRBJ2-1; D gene: .; V gene: TRBV24-1; CDR3 DNA: TGTGCCACCAGTGATTTGCGGGGAGGTGAGCAGTTCTTC; CDR3 protein: CATSDLRGGEQFF
clone size: medium-sized; J gene: TRBJ2-1; D gene: .; V gene: TRBV27; CDR3 DNA: TGTGCCAGCAGTTTACAGGGCGGCTCCTACAATGAGCAGTTCTTC; CDR3 protein: CASSLQGGSYNEQFF
clone size: large; J gene: TRBJ1-5; D gene: TRBD1; V gene: TRBV27; CDR3 DNA: TGTGCCAGCAGTTTAACATCTTTAACAGGGGGCAATCAGCCCCAGCATTTT; CDR3 protein: CASSLTSLTGGNQPQHF
clone size: large; J gene: TRBJ2-5; D gene: .; V gene: TRBV18; CDR3 DNA: TGTGCCAGCTCACCACCAGTCGGGACCGGGGTCTTTCAAGAGACCCAGTACTTC; CDR3 protein: CASSPPVGTGVFQETQYF
clone size: medium-sized; J gene: TRBJ2-7; D gene: TRBD1; V gene: TRBV5-5; CDR3 DNA: TGTGCCAGCAGCTTGGAAGGACAGGGCCACGAGCAGTACTTC; CDR3 protein: CASSLEGQGHEQYF
clone size: .; J gene: TRBJ2-1; D gene: .; V gene: TRBV20-1; CDR3 DNA: TGCAGTGCTAGCGGGTCCTTTACTCCTGGCGATGAGCAGTTCTTC; CDR3 protein: CSASGSFTPGDEQFF